Below, 2 T cell receptor beta chains from the same sample are listed, as sequenced in a study of blood T cell repertoires in COVID-19. TCRdb's table, derived via immunoSEQ multiplex PCR, lists solely in-frame clones and lacks some. This table has 250,000 or so clones, roughly 90% appearing once. Sequenced input: peripheral blood. The receptors shown here come from a woman aged 40 to 49 who had recovered from COVID-19.

The chain has TRBV2 and TRBJ2-1, with 8 bases fitting TRBD1. The CDR3 covers 16 residues. From germline, CDR1 is SNHLY and CDR2 FYNNEI. Losses at the gene ends were 3 bases for V and 0 bases for J; bases not matched to a gene: 4. CDR3 amino acids: CASSDQGQGSYNEQFF. For the CDR3, the DNA is TGTGCCAGCAGTGACCAAGGACAGGGCTCCTACAATGAGCAGTTCTTC.

The chain combines TRBV7-3 with TRBJ2-7; D might be TRBD1 (6 bases). Deletions cut 5 bases from V and 4 bases from J, with 21 bases between. The CDR3 extends over 16 amino acids. The germline CDR1 and CDR2 sequences are SGHTA and FQGTGA. The CDR3 coding sequence is TGTGCCAGCAGCGCAACAGGGACATCATTGATATACGAGCAGTACTTC. It yields the protein CASSATGTSLIYEQYF.